This T cell receptor beta chain was identified in a study of T cell responses to AZD1222 COVID-19 vaccine. Overall study findings and caveats: A mostly white British donor set with more females was recruited, and clonal diversity was possibly underestimated. Of spike-specific TCRs, nearly half reportedly target regions left unmutated in variants. Among vaccine-associated CD4 TCRs, coverage spanned spike, with dominance at 160-218 and 743-854.

The CDR3 totals 13 residues. The ends were cut back, 3 bases at V and 0 bases at J, with 5 bases in the middle. In germline, CDR1 is KGHSH, CDR2 LQKENI. This clone showed up just once. Its antigen is unknown. Repertoires were generated with immunoSEQ multiplex PCR, while TCRdb's copy carries only in-frame clones and drops some. The table lists roughly 250,000 clones, approximately 95% of them singletons. The TCR comes from an adult in good health. This specimen was peripheral blood, taken on day 0 of AZD1222 vaccination. The chain combines TRBV18 with TRBJ2-5; D is unresolved. In DNA form, the CDR3 reads TGTGCCAGCTCACCCGGATACCAAGAGACCCAGTACTTC. Translation gives CASSPGYQETQYF.